This T cell receptor beta chain was captured in a study of T cells expressing NK-cell markers. Notes on the study in general: In roughly 6 donors, dominant CD3+CD56+NKG2C+ clones formed about 1.0-7.5% of CD8+ cells. The CD3+CD56-NKG2C+ fraction of a few donors was also led by these clonotypes.

About this clonotype itself: The antigen is unknown.

CDR1 and CDR2 (germline): DFQATT, SNEGSKA (reference sequence). The CDR3 runs to 12 residues. The TCR beta cDNA came from 5'RACE template switching with UMIs. Reanalyzing the 5' RACE reads, TCRdb keeps one entry per CDR3 protein, without DNA. The sample data list around 380,000 distinct CDR3 sequences. V usage is TRBV20-1 and J usage is TRBJ1-1. What was sequenced was blood T cells: a sorted CD56 or NKG2C T cell subset, CD4+ or CD8+ T cells, or bulk PBMC T cells (not recorded which). The TCR was taken from a woman in her fifties or sixties in good health. The CDR3 is CSASGKAALAFF.